This TCR beta chain was observed in a study of blood T cells in healthy people across ages. The CDR3 covers 15 residues. Germline V CDR1 and CDR2: SNHLY, FYNNEI. Concerning this clonotype itself: Its antigen is as yet unknown.

A J-beta primer mix and a sample-barcoded 5' primer were used in a second PCR of about 7 to 12 cycles. TCRdb re-derived calls from the 5' RACE reads in MiXCR, one entry per CDR3 protein. Of roughly 1.5 million distinct CDR3 sequences in the sample, around 40% were seen once. Findings and caveats of the study: Naive CD4+ cells and diversity were both higher in long-lived donors than in aged donors. A conclusive naive versus antigen-experienced comparison was prevented by the unsorted PBMCs.

The chain combines TRBV2 with TRBJ2-1; TRBD2 matches 11 bases. Judging by the DNA end, TRBJ2-7 fits better; the J call may be wrong. The sequence derives from a woman between 18 and 29 years old in good health. The sample comprised blood. The CDR3 DNA follows: TGTGCCAGCAGTGGACTAGCGGGACACCTCAATGAGCAGTACTTC. Translation gives CASSGLAGHLNEQYF.